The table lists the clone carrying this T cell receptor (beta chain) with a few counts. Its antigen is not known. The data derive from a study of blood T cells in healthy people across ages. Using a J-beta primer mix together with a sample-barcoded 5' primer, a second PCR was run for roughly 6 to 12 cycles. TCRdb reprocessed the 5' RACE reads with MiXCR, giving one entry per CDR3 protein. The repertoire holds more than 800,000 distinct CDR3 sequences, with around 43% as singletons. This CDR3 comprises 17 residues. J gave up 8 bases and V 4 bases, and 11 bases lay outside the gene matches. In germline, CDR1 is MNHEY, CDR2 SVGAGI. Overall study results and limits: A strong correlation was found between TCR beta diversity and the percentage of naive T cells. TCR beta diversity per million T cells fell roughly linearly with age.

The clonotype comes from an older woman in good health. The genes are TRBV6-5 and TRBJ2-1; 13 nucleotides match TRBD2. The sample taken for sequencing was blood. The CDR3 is CASSLDLWTSGSDEQFF. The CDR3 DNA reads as TGTGCCAGCAGTTTGGACCTGTGGACTAGCGGGAGTGATGAGCAGTTCTTC.